Listed below are T cell receptor beta chains from one sample, sequenced in a study of T cells after yellow fever vaccination. TCRdb recomputed calls from the 5' RACE reads with MiXCR, one row per CDR3 protein. The repertoire has approximately 330,000 distinct CDR3 sequences, around 12% of them found once; the top ten carry approximately 3.4%. The starting material was CD4+ T cells sorted from PBMCs, obtained 15 days after the yellow fever booster vaccination. The receptors come from a man between 18 and 35 years old who received the YFV17D yellow fever vaccine. CDR3s include the opening cysteine and the closing phenylalanine or tryptophan. The D gene is left open where the match is weak. Size values are once, few and many counts, or a class for expanded clones, and some rows have none.

v_call	j_call	cdr3_length	clone_size	d_call	cdr3_nt	cdr3_aa
TRBV10-2	TRBJ2-3	15	.	.	TGCGCCAGCAGCTCACTAGCTGTCGGGCCAGATACGCAGTATTTT	CASSSLAVGPDTQYF
TRBV5-1	TRBJ2-1	15	few	.	TGCGCCAGCAGGATGACCGGAGGCTCCTACAATGAGCAGTTCTTC	CASRMTGGSYNEQFF
TRBV7-2	TRBJ2-2	17	many	TRBD1	TGTGCCAGCAGCTCGGCTCTCCGGGACAGGACTACCGGGGAGCTGTTTTTT	CASSSALRDRTTGELFF
TRBV25-1	TRBJ2-1	13	.	.	TGTGCCAGCCGACGGAGCTCCTACAATGAGCAGTTCTTC	CASRRSSYNEQFF
TRBV30	TRBJ1-2	14	few	TRBD1	TGTGCCTGGGAGGGACAGGGGGCTCACTATGGCTACACCTTC	CAWEGQGAHYGYTF
TRBV7-9	TRBJ2-1	17	few	TRBD2	TGTGCCAGCAGCTTACTTGGGGAGGGACCGGGACGCAATGAGCAGTTCTTC	CASSLLGEGPGRNEQFF
TRBV7-8	TRBJ2-5	15	many	TRBD2	TGTGCCAGCAGCCGTAGCGGGGGGCCTGGGGAGACCCAGTACTTC	CASSRSGGPGETQYF
TRBV18	TRBJ1-4	14	.	.	TGTGCCAGCTCACCAAAGTCCGAGTACGAAAAACTGTTTTTT	CASSPKSEYEKLFF
TRBV7-9	TRBJ1-3	16	few	TRBD1	TGTGCCAGCAGCTTAGGACAGGGGCTATCTGGAAACACCATATATTTT	CASSLGQGLSGNTIYF
TRBV19	TRBJ2-3	14	few	.	TGTGCCAGTAGTATGGGAAGTTTTTCAGATACGCAGTATTTT	CASSMGSFSDTQYF
TRBV19	TRBJ2-7	14	.	.	TGTGCCAGTAGTATAGGGCCGATCGCCTACGAGCAGTACTTC	CASSIGPIAYEQYF
TRBV7-3	TRBJ2-5	15	few	.	TGTGCCAGCAGCCAGAGTTTCGTTGGAGGGGAGACCCAGTACTTC	CASSQSFVGGETQYF
TRBV10-3	TRBJ2-2	14	few	.	TGTGCCATCAGTGAGGACAAGAACACCGGGGAGCTGTTTTTT	CAISEDKNTGELFF
TRBV20-1	TRBJ2-7	13	.	TRBD2	TGCAGTGGTCGGGGGGGACCACCTTACGAGCAGTACTTC	CSGRGGPPYEQYF
TRBV3-1	TRBJ2-1	15	few	TRBD2	TGTGCCAGCAGCCAAATGGCGGGGGGGCACAATGAGCAGTTCTTC	CASSQMAGGHNEQFF
TRBV3-1	TRBJ2-3	10	.	.	TGTGCCAGCAGGCGGGGTCCGCAGTATTTT	CASRRGPQYF
TRBV5-1	TRBJ1-1	13	many	.	TGCGCCAGCAGCTGGACATTAGGCACTGAAGCTTTCTTT	CASSWTLGTEAFF
TRBV10-3	TRBJ1-3	16	few	.	TGTGCCATCAGTGGTTCTACAGGGAACTCTGGAAACACCATATATTTT	CAISGSTGNSGNTIYF
TRBV30	TRBJ1-5	12	.	.	TGTGCCTGGGGGACGGGGAATCAGCCCCAGCATTTT	CAWGTGNQPQHF
TRBV7-9	TRBJ2-5	14	.	TRBD2	TGTGCCAGCATCGCGGGACTACCAGCCGAGACCCAGTACTTC	CASIAGLPAETQYF
TRBV18	TRBJ1-1	13	many	.	TGTGCCAGCTCACCCGCAGGGAACACTGAAGCTTTCTTT	CASSPAGNTEAFF
TRBV4-2	TRBJ2-5	14	.	.	TGTGCCAGCAGCCAAGAGATGCAGGGAAAGACCCAGTACTTC	CASSQEMQGKTQYF
TRBV7-8	TRBJ1-3	17	.	.	TGTGCCAGCAGCCACTACAGGGACGTAGGCCGAGGAAACACCATATATTTT	CASSHYRDVGRGNTIYF
TRBV29-1	TRBJ2-3	12	few	.	TGCAGCGTTGTAGGCGGCACAGATACGCAGTATTTT	CSVVGGTDTQYF
TRBV19	TRBJ1-1	12	.	.	TGTGCCAGTAGTATAGACCGGGGGCCAGCTTTCTTT	CASSIDRGPAFF
TRBV28	TRBJ1-5	13	.	.	TGTGCCAACTCCGGGGCCCGAAGGCAGCCCCAGCATTTT	CANSGARRQPQHF
TRBV4-3	TRBJ2-1	15	.	.	TGCGCCAGCAGCCAGGGGGGTCATCTCCTCCATGAGCAGTTCTTC	CASSQGGHLLHEQFF
TRBV20-1	TRBJ1-6	15	many	TRBD1	TGCAGTGCTAACCGAGCCGGGACAGGGAGATCACCCCTCCACTTT	CSANRAGTGRSPLHF
TRBV25-1	TRBJ2-7	13	.	.	TGTGCCAGCAGTGAGGACACTGCCTACGAGCAGTACTTC	CASSEDTAYEQYF
TRBV7-7	TRBJ2-5	13	.	.	TGTGCTAGCAGCTACGCGACAGGAGGGACCCAGTACTTC	CASSYATGGTQYF
TRBV7-9	TRBJ2-1	17	.	.	TGTGCCAGCAGCTTACCAGGGTTCGCGGGCTCCTACAATGAGCAGTTCTTC	CASSLPGFAGSYNEQFF
TRBV20-1	TRBJ2-5	11	.	.	TGCAGTGCTAGTTACCTGGAGACCCAGTACTTC	CSASYLETQYF
TRBV19	TRBJ1-2	15	few	.	TGTGCCACAAGTGATCCCCGGGGGGATAACGAGGGCTACACCTTC	CATSDPRGDNEGYTF
TRBV12-3/TRBV12-4	TRBJ1-4	13	few	.	TGTGCCAGCTGGAGCGCCGGGAATGAAAAACTGTTTTTT	CASWSAGNEKLFF
TRBV5-1	TRBJ2-5	14	.	.	TGCGCCAGCAAACTCGAGACACTACAAGAGACCCAGTACTTC	CASKLETLQETQYF
TRBV11-3	TRBJ2-1	12	many	TRBD2	TGTGCCAGCAGCTCCCTTAGCGGGGAGCAGTTCTTC	CASSSLSGEQFF
TRBV7-3	TRBJ1-4	18	many	TRBD1	TGTGCCAGCAGCTTTGGCGGGACAGGGGTTCCGCCTGGTGAAAAACTGTTTTTT	CASSFGGTGVPPGEKLFF
TRBV3-1	TRBJ2-1	14	few	.	TGTGCCAGCAGCCAACCGGGGGGCCGGAATGAGCAGTTCTTC	CASSQPGGRNEQFF
TRBV3-1	TRBJ2-5	14	few	TRBD2	TGTGCCAGCAGCCAAGCGGGGGGGCCTGAGACCCAGTACTTC	CASSQAGGPETQYF
TRBV28	TRBJ1-6	12	many	.	TGTGCCAGCAGTTTACGGGGGGCACCCCTCCACTTT	CASSLRGAPLHF